The entry below gives a single TCR beta chain sequence along with its context. A few counts support this clonotype. There is no known antigen for this receptor. No base-level quality is on record; no much larger clone is a single base apart. The sample belongs to a study of blood T cells in healthy people across ages (dated by TCRdb to the mid-2010s). At the level of the whole study: In model experiments, template switching captured roughly one uniquely barcoded TCR beta cDNA molecule for every two T cells. Using deep sequencing normalized with unique cDNA molecular identifiers, the study measured how TCR beta repertoire diversity changes with age. Donors were grouped into four age groups: young (average 16 years), middle-aged (39), aged (roughly 62) and long-lived (just over 80). To avoid experimental bias, donors of different ages were spread randomly across the sequencing lanes. The study analyzed two additional independent replicas of 1 million unique cDNA reads from the same blood draw for two donors, one aged 18 to 29 and one aged 80 or older. What the study reported, not specific to this receptor: A strong correlation was found between observed TCR beta diversity and the percentage of naive T cells measured by flow cytometry. Because donor CMV infection status was unknown, age-related changes in expanded clonotypes were potentially confounded. Since profiling was done on bulk unsorted PBMCs, naive and antigen-experienced compartments could not be conclusively compared. As age increased, observed TCR beta diversity per million T cells dropped in a roughly linear way, and a significant reduction was already evident by age approximately 40. Estimates of total diversity based on one million sequenced T cells were regarded as lower bounds and as underestimates. Compared with the aged group, more naive CD4+ T cells, fewer expanded clones and increased TCR diversity were shown by the long-lived group, suggesting age selection.

Donors were about 36 systemically healthy Caucasian individuals from Russia aged roughly 6 to 90 years. Each donor gave ten milliliters of peripheral blood, drawn into EDTA-treated Vacutainer tubes. Ficoll-Paque density-gradient centrifugation was used to isolate PBMCs, with at least 6.5 million per sample. Trizol reagent was used to extract total RNA from the PBMCs, yielding at least 5.5 micrograms per sample. For every donor, flow cytometry on a PBMC aliquot measured the percentage of naive CD45RAhigh/CD27high T cells. The receptor library was made with 5' RACE. For sequencing, an Illumina HiSeq 2500 was employed. A second PCR of about 6 to 12 cycles was performed with a sample-barcoded 5' primer and a J-beta primer mix. Each TCR beta cDNA molecule received a unique molecular identifier from a template-switch 5' adaptor carrying 12 random nucleotides. Each sample yielded at least 2.5 million CDR3-containing paired-end reads. All of the RNA was converted into first-strand cDNA using the Mint cDNA synthesis kit, with a TRBC-specific oligonucleotide serving as the primer. After uracil-DNA glycosylase treatment, a first 18-cycle PCR used universal primers M1SS and BC2_uni_R on all cDNA. In the source study's methods: For normalization, 1 million high-quality reads, each with a distinct molecular identifier, were randomly selected from each sample. Reads sharing molecular identifiers were discarded rather than binned into consensus sequences. MiTCR, set to a Q25 quality threshold and the strictest error-elimination algorithm, was used for CDR3 identification, clonotype clustering and error correction. A nonparametric unseen species model with Euler transformation was used to estimate a lower bound on total TCR beta diversity. The public reads were run again by TCRdb, first through fastp at Q25 and then through MiXCR, and only productive beta chains were kept. When rows share a CDR3 protein, they turn into one entry using the most common DNA and genes. The V and J calls shown here were made by TCRdb, not taken from the authors' results. This sample is represented by some 1.5 million distinct CDR3 sequences; approximately 30% of them were singletons. 7.7% of the sample is held by the ten biggest clonotypes.

The origin of this receptor is a woman younger than 45 in good health. Sequencing used blood.

Read as DNA, the sequence is TGTGCCAGCAGCTTAGGCCCGACAGCCACTAACTATGGCTACACCTTC. Translated, this is CASSLGPTATNYGYTF. The V gene is TRBV7-3 and the J gene is TRBJ1-2; the D segment could be TRBD1, given 5 matching bases. The cysteine opens and the phenylalanine closes a CDR3 of 16 amino acids. The kept DNA is CDR3 alone, 48 bases in frame from the first base. V loses 2 bases of germline sequence and J loses 0 bases, and the interval between the two ends is 13 bases. Looking up the germline V gene yields CDR1 SGHTA and CDR2 FQGTGA. Supplemented by the reference TRBV7-3 and TRBJ1-2 proteins around the CDR3, the complete variable domain is GAGVSQTPSNKVTEKGKYVELRCDPISGHTALYWYRQSLGQGPEFLIYFQGTGAADDSGLPNDRFFAVRPEGSVSTLKIQRTERGDSAVYLCASSLGPTATNYGYTFGSGTRLTVV.